This T cell receptor (beta chain) was retrieved from a study of blood T cell repertoires in COVID-19. Overall study context: The study drew acute and convalescent COVID-19 samples from the United States, Italy and Spain.

Original handling: How many nucleated cells were present was estimated from reference gene primer amplification. Repertoires were generated with immunoSEQ multiplex PCR, while TCRdb's copy carries only in-frame clones and drops some. Clone size and the V and J calls come from that table; the DNA yielded D and trimming. The data contain about 59,000 clones, approximately 82% of them seen just once; the ten biggest clones take up approximately 3.5%. The receptor comes from a woman aged 80 or over with acute or convalescent COVID-19. Sequenced sample: peripheral blood.

In DNA form, the CDR3 reads TGTGCCAGTCTGAGGCGGATGAACACTGAAGCTTTCTTT. This sequence encodes CASLRRMNTEAFF. The V gene is TRBV12-3 or TRBV12-4, the J gene TRBJ1-1, with D unclear. This CDR3 is built from 13 residues. V was shortened by 9 bases and J by 0 bases, with 11 bases between the two germline ends.